Only one count was recorded for the clone carrying this T cell receptor (beta chain). The data originate from a study of blood T cell repertoires in COVID-19. Study background: The origin of the acute and convalescent COVID-19 samples was the United States, Italy and Spain.

Source study methods: The authors estimated nucleated cell counts from reference gene primer amplification. Clones were sequenced by immunoSEQ multiplex PCR, and TCRdb holds only the in-frame ones, with some missing. V, J and clone size are taken as reported in that table, and D and trimming were inferred from the DNA itself. Of about 80,000 clones in the sample, more than 65% were seen once. The CDR3 covers 12 residues. V was shortened by 6 bases and J by 4 bases, with 9 bases between the two germline ends. Germline V lookup: CDR1 MNHEY, CDR2 SVGAGI. Input material: peripheral blood. This chain joins TRBV6-5 and TRBJ1-2, with D perhaps matching TRBD1 (6 bases). The receptor's source is a man at least 80 years old with acute or convalescent COVID-19. The CDR3 coding sequence is TGTGCCAGCAGAGGGGACACCTATGGCTACACCTTC. Translated: CASRGDTYGYTF.